This T cell receptor (beta chain) is from a study of T cell clonotyping in hematopoietic cell transplantation. Study-wide points: Graft donor and pretransplant recipient Inverse Simpson Index values predicted broader posttransplant TCR diversity.

Blood collection times were about day -28 and days 30, 100, 180 posttransplant. Notes on this clone: Antigen unknown.

Losses at the gene ends were 1 base for V and 5 bases for J; bases not matched to a gene: 13. CDR1 and CDR2 from the germline V gene are GTSNPN and SVGIG (reference sequence). The CDR3 covers 17 residues. Sequencing used immunoSEQ multiplex PCR; TCRdb keeps in-frame clones, though not all of them. The table includes approximately 4,600 clones, around 79% detected once. The sample here was peripheral blood mononuclear cells, taken 100 days after allogeneic stem cell transplant. V is TRBV30 and J is TRBJ1-1, with 10 bases aligning to TRBD1. The clonotype originates from a female patient aged 50-59 years who had an allogeneic stem cell transplant from an unrelated donor, so the T cells may come from the graft donor. Some clones in this sample may be carry-over from other donors' samples. CDR3 bases: TGTGCCTGGAGTGCGACAGGGGGCGAAGTTTATCGAACTGAAGCTTTCTTT. Amino acids: CAWSATGGEVYRTEAFF.